The 27 T cell receptor beta chains in this list originate from one sample, sequenced in a study of cytomegalovirus exposure and HLA in healthy donors (dated by TCRdb to between 2016 and 2019). To prepare the library, the immunoSEQ multiplex PCR assay was applied. TCRdb carries this immuneACCESS record with in-frame sequences only. Its versions omit some clonotypes, under half of them owing to an unresolved V gene in the studies checked, with the rest unexplained. The sample table holds about 120,000 clones, of which around 86% were seen once. 1.5% to 2.5% of the sample belongs to the ten largest clones. Input material: PBMCs. The receptors were sampled from a woman under 30 in good health and CMV-seronegative.

The J gene is TRBJ1-1, the V gene TRBV7-9; TRBD1 matches 8 bases. Germline assignment: CDR1 SEHNR and CDR2 FQNEAQ (reference sequence). Trimming at V came to 4 bases and at J to 5 bases, leaving 15 bases not matched to a gene. This CDR3 spans 17 amino acids. The CDR3 loop reads CASSSPTGDWSATEAFF. The CDR3 DNA sequence: TGTGCCAGCAGCTCCCCGACAGGGGATTGGTCGGCGACTGAAGCTTTCTTT.

The chain carries TRBV25-1 and TRBJ1-5, with D possibly matching TRBD1 (5 bases). The V end was cut by 7 bases, the J end by 0 bases, with 19 bases between. Germline CDR1 and CDR2: MGHDK and SYGVNS. CDR3 length equals 17 residues. CDR3: CASMYPGGSDSNQPQHF. The CDR3 DNA reads TGTGCCAGCATGTACCCGGGGGGGTCCGATAGCAATCAGCCCCAGCATTTT. Full variable domain (missing parts from reference TRBV25-1 and TRBJ1-5): EADIYQTPRYLVIGTGKKITLECSQTMGHDKMYWYQQDPGMELHLIHYSYGVNSTEKGDLSSESTVSRIRTEHFPLTLESARPSHTSQYLCASMYPGGSDSNQPQHFGDGTRLSIL.

V and J are TRBV9 and TRBJ2-2; 13 bases are a match to TRBD2. Looked up from germline, CDR1 is SGDLS and CDR2 is YYNGEE. The length of the CDR3 is 16 residues. With V trimmed by 3 bases and J by 6 bases, 5 bases remained unmatched. The CDR3 nucleotides are TGTGCCAGCAGCGGAGGGACTAGCGGGACAGCCGGGGAGCTGTTTTTT. This codes for CASSGGTSGTAGELFF.

The chain combines TRBV28 with TRBJ1-4; 7 nucleotides match TRBD1. The CDR3 length is 16 residues. Trimming cost V 6 bases and J 10 bases; bases outside gene matches: 17. Germline V lookup: CDR1 MDHEN, CDR2 SYDVKM. The CDR3: CASSLRQGHLRGKLFF. The CDR3 DNA follows: TGTGCCAGCAGCCTCCGACAGGGCCACCTCCGAGGAAAACTGTTTTTT.

A remark on this clone: The junction differs from germline at one of its ends, possibly a read error. J is TRBJ1-5 and V is TRBV2, with D tentatively TRBD1 (5 bases). The CDR3 spans 17 residues. The germline V gene encodes CDR1 SNHLY and CDR2 FYNNEI. The CDR3 DNA follows: TGTGCCAGCAGAGAAGCACTTTCAGGGATAGGCAATCAGCCCCAGCATTTT. Its protein product is CASREALSGIGNQPQHF.

V and J are TRBV4-1 and TRBJ2-2, with 13 bases aligning to TRBD2. This CDR3 has 19 residues. V lost 6 bases to trimming and J lost 1 base; unmatched junction nucleotides: 11. Germline V lookup: CDR1 MGHRA, CDR2 YSYEKL. For the CDR3, the DNA is TGCGCCAGCAGTCGGACTCAGGGACTAGCGGGATTGAACACCGGGGAGCTGTTTTTT. It translates to CASSRTQGLAGLNTGELFF.

The chain has TRBV27 and TRBJ2-7; the D is unclear. Germline CDR1 reads MNHEY; CDR2 reads SMNVEV (reference sequence). Trimming pared 4 bases from V and 3 bases from J, leaving 7 bases between. This CDR3 contains 12 residues. Here the CDR3 reads CASSSSFYEQYF. The CDR3 nucleotides are TGTGCCAGCAGTTCCTCCTTCTACGAGCAGTACTTC.

The count of this clone is one. This chain links TRBV4-1 with TRBJ1-1; no clear D gene. The V and J ends lost 1 base and 4 bases respectively, with 10 bases between them. Germline V lookup: CDR1 MGHRA, CDR2 YSYEKL. This CDR3 has 14 amino acids. The CDR3, as DNA: TGCGCCAGCAGCCAAGCTATGAGGGTCACTGAAGCTTTCTTT. It yields the protein CASSQAMRVTEAFF.

The chain uses TRBV5-1 and TRBJ2-7, with 12 positions matching TRBD1. The CDR3 extends over 15 amino acids. Germline V lookup: CDR1 SGHRS, CDR2 YFSETQ. The V gene end was trimmed by 3 bases and the J gene end by 0 bases; junction bases not matched to a gene: 1. Written as DNA, the CDR3 is TGCGCCAGCAGCTGGGGACAGGGGGCCTCCTACGAGCAGTACTTC. Its protein product is CASSWGQGASYEQYF.

J is TRBJ1-2 and V is TRBV5-1, with unresolved D. Germline V CDR1 and CDR2: SGHRS, YFSETQ. V was clipped by 0 bases and J by 6 bases, with 6 bases between them. The CDR3 spans 12 residues. The DNA for the CDR3 is TGCGCCAGCAGCTTGGCCACAGATGGCTACACCTTC. This codes for CASSLATDGYTF.

The rearrangement joins TRBV5-1 to TRBJ2-2; perhaps TRBD2 as D (6 bases). Trimming took 4 bases from V and 3 from J, leaving 16 bases between them. CDR1 SGHRS and CDR2 YFSETQ come from the germline V gene. This CDR3 has 16 residues. The CDR3: CASSQTAGIDTGELFF. DNA of the CDR3: TGCGCCAGCAGCCAGACGGCGGGAATTGACACCGGGGAGCTGTTTTTT.

V usage is TRBV27 and J usage is TRBJ2-5, with 9 positions matching TRBD2. After removal of 7 bases from V and 1 base from J, the junction contained 4 bases not matched to a gene. The CDR3 length is 14 residues. Germline CDR1 is MNHEY and CDR2 is SMNVEV (reference sequence). The CDR3 loop is CASKLLAGQETQYF. DNA of the CDR3: TGTGCCAGCAAGCTACTAGCGGGCCAAGAGACCCAGTACTTC.

The J gene is TRBJ1-1, the V gene TRBV7-9; 7 bases are shared with TRBD1. The germline V gene has CDR1 SEHNR and CDR2 FQNEAQ (reference sequence). The CDR3 has 15 residues. V shed 4 bases and J 1 base; nucleotides not matched to a gene: 6. Here the CDR3 DNA reads TGTGCCAGCAGCTGGTTGACAGGGCCGAACACTGAAGCTTTCTTT. Residues: CASSWLTGPNTEAFF.

This rearrangement joins TRBV10-3 to TRBJ2-7, with D perhaps matching TRBD1 (5 bases). Germline assignment: CDR1 ENHRY and CDR2 SYGVKD. V lost 7 bases and J 7 bases, leaving 20 bases between the germline ends. The CDR3 has 14 residues. DNA of the CDR3: TGTGCCATCAACGACCCGGACACTCCTACAGAGCAGTACTTC. This sequence encodes CAINDPDTPTEQYF.

This rearrangement joins TRBV5-8 to TRBJ1-3; 8 nucleotides align to TRBD1. Losses at the gene ends were 4 bases for V and 0 bases for J; bases not matched to a gene: 6. The CDR3 is made up of 16 amino acids. Germline assignment: CDR1 SGHTS and CDR2 YDEGEE. In nucleotides, the CDR3 is TGTGCCAGCAGCGGCCGGGACAGGCTCTCTGGAAACACCATATATTTT. Protein sequence: CASSGRDRLSGNTIYF.

The chain joins TRBV5-4 to TRBJ2-2; 8 bases fit TRBD2. The junction had 6 bases not matched to a gene; V was cut back by 4 bases and J by 1 base. Looked up from germline, CDR1 is SGHNT and CDR2 is YYREEE (reference sequence). The CDR3 sequence is 16 residues long. In DNA, the CDR3 is TGTGCCAGCAGCCCGGACAGCGGGGGGAACACCGGGGAGCTGTTTTTT. Translating gives CASSPDSGGNTGELFF. Supplemented by reference TRBV5-4 and TRBJ2-2, the full variable domain reads ETGVTQSPTHLIKTRGQQVTLRCSSQSGHNTVSWYQQALGQGPQFIFQYYREEENGRGNFPPRFSGLQFPNYSSELNVNALELDDSALYLCASSPDSGGNTGELFFGEGSRLTVL.

The gene calls are TRBV18 and TRBJ1-4; D gene unclear. The V end was cut by 5 bases, the J end by 0 bases, with 7 bases between. The CDR3 is made up of 14 amino acids. CDR1 and CDR2 (germline): KGHSH, LQKENI. The CDR3 loop reads CASSSEATNEKLFF. Here the CDR3 DNA reads TGTGCCAGCTCATCGGAGGCAACTAATGAAAAACTGTTTTTT. Filled out from reference TRBV18 and TRBJ1-4, the complete variable domain reads NAGVMQNPRHLVRRRGQEARLRCSPMKGHSHVYWYRQLPEEGLKFMVYLQKENIIDESGMPKERFSAEFPKEGPSILRIQQVVRGDSAAYFCASSSEATNEKLFFGSGTQLSVL.

This clone was observed a few times. In DNA form, the CDR3 reads TGTGCCAGCAGTTTCGGGATGAACACTGAAGCTTTCTTT. Translation gives CASSFGMNTEAFF. This sequence joins TRBV27 and TRBJ1-1; D ambiguous. Trimming left V 3 bases short and J 0 bases short, with 5 bases between. Germline V gives CDR1 MNHEY, CDR2 SMNVEV (reference sequence). The length of the CDR3 is 13 residues.

The V and J genes are TRBV10-3 and TRBJ1-2, with 9 bases fitting TRBD1. CDR3 length: 15 amino acids. Germline V gene data show CDR1 as ENHRY and CDR2 as SYGVKD. The trim removed 0 bases at V and 2 bases at J, leaving 1 base unmatched. CDR3 residues: CAISESGTGNYGYTF. The CDR3 bases are TGTGCCATCAGTGAGTCGGGGACAGGGAACTATGGCTACACCTTC.

This chain connects TRBV18 to TRBJ2-5; D gene ambiguous. This CDR3 region has 13 residues. V lost 1 base and J lost 5, with 8 bases in between. Germline V gives CDR1 KGHSH, CDR2 LQKENI. The CDR3 loop reads CASSPLGRETQYF. CDR3 DNA: TGTGCCAGCTCACCACTCGGCAGGGAGACCCAGTACTTC.

The chain combines TRBV18 with TRBJ2-1; TRBD2 agrees at 12 bases. This CDR3 spans 16 amino acids. After removal of 3 bases from V and 8 bases from J, the junction contained 8 bases not matched to a gene. Germline V lookup: CDR1 KGHSH, CDR2 LQKENI. CDR3 protein: CASSPTGLAGRHEQFF. In DNA, the CDR3 is TGTGCCAGCTCACCGACCGGACTAGCGGGACGGCATGAGCAGTTCTTC. The full variable domain, with the rest looked up from reference TRBV18 and TRBJ2-1, is NAGVMQNPRHLVRRRGQEARLRCSPMKGHSHVYWYRQLPEEGLKFMVYLQKENIIDESGMPKERFSAEFPKEGPSILRIQQVVRGDSAAYFCASSPTGLAGRHEQFFGPGTRLTVL.

V is TRBV6-1 and J is TRBJ2-7; 10 positions agree with TRBD2. V gave up 2 bases and J gave up 2 bases; unmatched junction bases: 3. Per germline, CDR1 MNHNS and CDR2 SASEGT. This CDR3 contains 15 residues. The CDR3 bases are TGTGCCAGCAGTGAATGGACTAGCGGAACCTACGAGCAGTACTTC. This encodes CASSEWTSGTYEQYF.

V and J are TRBV19 and TRBJ1-1; 9 bases map to TRBD1. V was pared by 7 bases and J by 3 bases, with 6 bases of the junction left unmatched. CDR3 length: 14 residues. Germline V gene sequence: CDR1 LNHDA, CDR2 SQIVND (reference sequence). CDR3 in amino acids: CASTKGTGHTEAFF. CDR3 nucleotides: TGTGCCAGTACCAAAGGGACAGGGCACACTGAAGCTTTCTTT.

This clone is a singleton in its sample. The V gene is TRBV4-1, the J gene TRBJ1-5; tentative D call: TRBD1 (5 bases). Looked up from germline, CDR1 is MGHRA and CDR2 is YSYEKL. V was shortened by 3 bases and J by 1 base, with 7 bases between the two germline ends. The CDR3 loop spans 14 amino acids. This chain's CDR3 is CASSHGGSNQPQHF. The CDR3 DNA reads TGCGCCAGCAGCCACGGGGGGAGCAATCAGCCCCAGCATTTT.

This chain joins TRBV10-2 and TRBJ2-1; tentatively, D is TRBD1 (6 bases). The CDR3 runs 11 residues. Germline V gene data show CDR1 as WSHSY and CDR2 as SAAADI. V gave up 6 bases and J gave up 9 bases, with 9 bases separating them. For the CDR3, the DNA is TGCGCCAGCAGGAAGACAGGTGAGCAGTTCTTC. This translates into CASRKTGEQFF.

The chain links TRBV4-2 to TRBJ2-7; tentative D call: TRBD2 (6 bases). The V gene's germline CDR1 is LGHNA and CDR2 YNFKEQ. The length of the CDR3 is 16 residues. V was clipped by 0 bases and J by 0 bases, with 12 bases between them. The CDR3 loop is CASSQDRDSISYEQYF. CDR3 in DNA: TGTGCCAGCAGCCAAGATCGGGACTCTATCTCCTACGAGCAGTACTTC.

V gene TRBV27 combines with J gene TRBJ2-3; 9 bases fit TRBD2. V lost 2 bases and J lost 5; bases outside the gene matches: 2. The CDR3 is 14 residues long. The germline V gene encodes CDR1 MNHEY and CDR2 SMNVEV (reference sequence). The CDR3, as DNA: TGTGCCAGCAGTTTACGAGCGGGGGGAGATACGCAGTATTTT. Translating gives CASSLRAGGDTQYF.